Given below is one TCR beta chain in context. Its target is not known. 60 Vbeta and 13 Jbeta primers were used in PCR. Profiling relied on immunoSEQ multiplex PCR, and the TCRdb table lists in-frame clones only, not all of them. The data contain around 150,000 clones, nearly 80% of them singletons. This entry is derived from a study of cytomegalovirus exposure and HLA in healthy donors. Study observations and caveats: As a later analysis revealed, most CMV-associated TCR beta chains appeared HLA-restricted.

Source material: PBMCs. The receptor comes from a woman between 40 and 55 years old in good health and CMV-seronegative.

This CDR3 is CATAPLGTGRSYEQFF. The CDR3 DNA sequence: TGTGCCACCGCACCCCTTGGAACAGGGAGAAGTTATGAGCAGTTCTTC. V usage is TRBV19 and J usage is TRBJ2-1; possible D gene TRBD1, 6 bases. The V end was cut by 10 bases, the J end by 8 bases, with 27 bases between. The CDR3 spans 16 residues. Germline assignment: CDR1 LNHDA and CDR2 SQIVND (reference sequence).